This entry features one T cell receptor beta chain sequence. The antigen remains unidentified. This specimen comes from a study of cytomegalovirus exposure and HLA in healthy donors. General observations from the study: Immune exposure information available was restricted to CMV serostatus. Sequences of the TCR beta chain were said to predict the HLA-A and HLA-B alleles of most subjects accurately. Donors belonging to an Asian-associated ancestry cluster reportedly showed fewer N-insertions in productive TCRs than the approximately 670-donor mean, according to what a later analysis found. The listing of roughly 160 TCR beta chains classed them as cytomegalovirus-associated.

Both 60 Vbeta primers and 13 Jbeta primers went into the PCR. Generated by immunoSEQ multiplex PCR, the TCRdb table keeps only in-frame clones and is missing some. In the table there are about 120,000 clones, 81% of which are singletons. Per the germline V gene, CDR1 is SGHRS and CDR2 is YFSETQ. V lost 0 bases and J 4 bases, leaving 11 bases between the germline ends. The CDR3 contains 14 residues. The chain carries TRBV5-1 and TRBJ2-7; maybe TRBD1 (6 bases). Sample: PBMCs. This receptor was obtained from a woman between 40 and 50 years old in good health and CMV-seronegative. The CDR3, as DNA: TGCGCCAGCAGCTTGGTACAGGGTGGGTACGAGCAGTACTTC. Translation gives CASSLVQGGYEQYF.